One and the same sample provided the 14 T cell receptor beta chains below, sequenced in a study of STAT5B mutations in CD4+ large granular lymphocyte leukemia (dated by TCRdb to between 2021 and 2022). Library creation used the immunoSEQ multiplex PCR assay. This immuneACCESS table, as held by TCRdb, lists in-frame sequences with V and J called but not all clones. Of the missing ones, under half trace to an unresolved V gene in checked studies; the others have no known cause. The sample table lists under 30,000 clones, about 69% of them with a count of one. Approximately 3.1% of the sample is taken by the ten largest. Sequenced input: CD4+ T cells from blood buffy coats. The origin of the receptors is a human donor in good health.

In nucleotides, the CDR3 is TGTGCCAGCACCGTTGGACAGGGCCCAGTCCAACAGTATTTT. Protein sequence: CASTVGQGPVQQYF. The genes are TRBV7-2 and TRBJ2-3; 8 nucleotides align to TRBD1. Germline V gives CDR1 SGHTA, CDR2 FQGNSA. V was clipped by 7 bases and J by 12 bases; unmatched bases: 15. The CDR3 is made up of 14 amino acids.

This chain uses TRBV30 with TRBJ1-1; TRBD1 agrees at 9 bases. The J segment lost 0 bases and the V segment lost 5 bases, leaving 10 bases of the junction unmatched. The CDR3 extends over 16 amino acids. Germline V CDR1 and CDR2: GTSNPN, SVGIG (reference sequence). CDR3 protein: CAWSRWTGVLNTEAFF. CDR3 nucleotide sequence: TGTGCCTGGTCCCGATGGACAGGGGTCCTGAACACTGAAGCTTTCTTT.

This sequence joins TRBV18 and TRBJ2-7; 9 bases are shared with TRBD1. Germline V gene data show CDR1 as KGHSH and CDR2 as LQKENI. The V and J ends lost 4 bases and 1 base, in that order; junction bases with no gene match: 5. This CDR3 has 15 amino acids. CDR3 protein: CASSQGTGQSYEQYF. As DNA, the CDR3 is TGTGCCAGCTCACAGGGGACAGGGCAATCCTACGAGCAGTACTTC.

The chain has TRBV5-1 and TRBJ2-1; 10 bases agree with TRBD2. The CDR3 sequence is 14 residues long. Trimming cost V 3 bases and J 9 bases; bases outside gene matches: 6. The germline V gene has CDR1 SGHRS and CDR2 YFSETQ. Here the CDR3 reads CASSSSGRTGEQFF. CDR3 DNA sequence: TGCGCCAGCAGCTCTAGCGGGAGAACGGGTGAGCAGTTCTTC.

This chain connects TRBV10-3 to TRBJ2-1; 16 nucleotides agree with TRBD2. This CDR3 region has 18 residues. Trimming cost V 3 bases and J 9 bases; bases outside gene matches: 11. CDR1 ENHRY and CDR2 SYGVKD come from the germline V gene. The CDR3 region has the DNA TGTGCCATCAGTGAACTGGGAACGGGACTAGCGGGAGGGAGTGAGCAGTTCTTC. Translation: CAISELGTGLAGGSEQFF.

This clone was counted only a few times. The genes are TRBV6-1 and TRBJ2-1, with 10 bases fitting TRBD1. The CDR3 has 14 residues. Germline values: CDR1 MNHNS, CDR2 SASEGT. The J segment lost 7 bases and the V segment lost 7 bases, leaving 7 bases of the junction unmatched. The CDR3 sequence: CASMNRQGANEQFF. The CDR3, as DNA: TGTGCCAGCATGAACCGACAGGGGGCAAATGAGCAGTTCTTC.

The rearrangement joins TRBV15 to TRBJ2-1; no definite D call. Per germline, CDR1 LNHNV and CDR2 YYDKDF (reference sequence). This CDR3 is built from 11 residues. The germline V and J ends were trimmed by 4 bases and 6 bases, with 4 bases remaining between them. Here the CDR3 DNA reads TGTGCCACCAGCAACCGCAATGAGCAGTTCTTC. It yields the protein CATSNRNEQFF.

This chain joins TRBV19 and TRBJ1-4; maybe TRBD1 (5 bases). Germline-derived CDR1 and CDR2 are LNHDA and SQIVND (reference sequence). This CDR3 has 17 residues. V shed 3 bases and J shed 8 bases, with 22 bases lying between them. The CDR3 is CASSMGTYRLNGEKLFF. The CDR3 DNA follows: TGTGCCAGTAGTATGGGGACTTATAGACTTAATGGAGAAAAACTGTTTTTT.

To note about this clone: At one end the junction does not follow the germline gene, possibly because of a read error. This chain uses TRBV7-6 with TRBJ1-5, with 8 bases fitting TRBD1. Germline-derived CDR1 and CDR2 are SGHVS and FNYEAQ. This CDR3 comprises 13 residues. CDR3: CACSLTGDQPQHF. The CDR3 coding sequence is TGTGCCTGCAGCTTGACAGGGGATCAGCCCCAGCATTTT.

This chain connects TRBV30 to TRBJ2-1, with a tentative D call TRBD1 (5 bases). CDR1 GTSNPN and CDR2 SVGIG come from the germline V gene (reference sequence). CDR3 size: 12 residues. V was shortened by 4 bases and J by 4 bases, with 8 bases between the two germline ends. The CDR3 protein is CAWTPGYNEQFF. Written as DNA, the CDR3 is TGTGCCTGGACTCCAGGGTACAATGAGCAGTTCTTC.

The rearrangement links TRBV6-6 to TRBJ2-2; 7 nucleotides align to TRBD1. J was trimmed by 6 bases and V by 2 bases; bases with no gene match: 3. Germline lookup yields CDR1 MNHNY and CDR2 SVGAGI (reference sequence). CDR3 length equals 14 residues. CDR3 in amino acids: CASSYTGTAGELFF. CDR3 bases: TGTGCCAGCAGTTACACCGGGACAGCCGGGGAGCTGTTTTTT.

This sequence joins TRBV7-2 and TRBJ2-3; D is undetermined. The length of the CDR3 is 16 residues. The germline V gene encodes CDR1 SGHTA and CDR2 FQGNSA. V lost 1 base, J lost 0 bases, and 11 bases lay in between. CDR3 bases: TGTGCCAGCAGCTTAGATGCCACCCCTAGCACAGATACGCAGTATTTT. It translates to CASSLDATPSTDTQYF.

J is TRBJ2-5 and V is TRBV11-2; 10 bases line up with TRBD2. V lost 5 bases to trimming and J lost 2 bases; unmatched junction nucleotides: 5. Germline assignment: CDR1 SGHAT and CDR2 FQNNGV. The CDR3 sequence is 15 residues long. Here the CDR3 DNA reads TGTGCCAGCAGCAGGGGACTAGCGTTACAAGAGACCCAGTACTTC. Protein: CASSRGLALQETQYF.

This chain joins TRBV6-6 and TRBJ2-1; no reliable D call. There are 11 residues in the CDR3. Germline lookup yields CDR1 MNHNY and CDR2 SVGAGI (reference sequence). V was clipped by 2 bases and J by 9 bases, with 5 bases between them. CDR3 protein: CASSYVGEQFF. The CDR3, as DNA: TGTGCCAGCAGTTACGTTGGTGAGCAGTTCTTC.